A single sample gave rise to the 9 T cell receptor beta chains below, sequenced in a study of vaccination effects on CD4 cells after COVID-19. It was after 10 days of culture that CD4+ T cells were isolated. Antigens of these TCRs are unknown. TCRdb keeps only in-frame clones here, not all; method: immunoSEQ multiplex PCR. This table holds more than 45,000 clones, 76% found once. This specimen was CD4+ T cells from PBMCs cultured without peptide, taken before COVID-19 vaccination. These receptors originate from a human donor who had a prior SARS-CoV-2 infection.

The chain carries TRBV15 and TRBJ2-1; the match to TRBD2 covers 7 bases. Germline assignment: CDR1 LNHNV and CDR2 YYDKDF (reference sequence). The CDR3 is 14 amino acids. V dropped 6 bases and J dropped 5; count of bases not matched to a gene: 7. DNA for the CDR3: TGTGCCACCAGAGTCTGGAGCGGGGACAATGAGCAGTTCTTC. Translating it yields CATRVWSGDNEQFF.

The chain joins TRBV11-2 to TRBJ2-5; tentative D call: TRBD2 (5 bases). Trimming cost V 0 bases and J 5 bases, with 16 bases left between them. This CDR3 is 16 amino acids long. CDR1 SGHAT and CDR2 FQNNGV come from the germline V gene. This CDR3 reads CASSLEIRAPGETQYF. CDR3 DNA sequence: TGTGCCAGCAGCTTAGAAATAAGGGCCCCGGGGGAGACCCAGTACTTC.

The chain recombines TRBV5-4 with TRBJ2-1, with a weak D call TRBD2 (5 bases). Germline values: CDR1 SGHNT, CDR2 YYREEE (reference sequence). The CDR3 length is 14 residues. V shed 4 bases and J shed 11 bases, with 19 bases lying between them. The chain's CDR3 is CASSPFGFFGKQFF. The CDR3 DNA sequence: TGTGCCAGCAGCCCCTTTGGGTTTTTCGGGAAGCAGTTCTTC.

This clone is a singleton in its sample. The gene calls are TRBV4-3 and TRBJ2-7; TRBD2 matches 10 bases. The germline CDR1 and CDR2 sequences are LGHNA and YSLEER. Trimming removed 0 bases from V and 0 bases from J; junction bases left unmatched: 5. The CDR3 extends over 17 amino acids. CDR3 nucleotides: TGCGCCAGCAGCCAAGAGCAGGAGCGGGAGGGCTCCTACGAGCAGTACTTC. This translates into CASSQEQEREGSYEQYF.

The chain combines TRBV19 with TRBJ1-2; D is unresolved. Germline loops: CDR1 LNHDA, CDR2 SQIVND (reference sequence). Between the trimmed V and J ends, which lost 5 bases and 2 bases, there was a span of 15 bases. The CDR3 covers 15 residues. The CDR3 loop is CASSLPLRQNYGYTF. Here the CDR3 DNA reads TGTGCCAGTAGTTTGCCACTTCGACAAAACTATGGCTACACCTTC.

The sample holds a few counts of this clone. This sequence joins TRBV2 and TRBJ2-3; 8 bases align to TRBD1. This CDR3 region has 15 residues. V was pared by 3 bases and J by 4 bases, with 6 bases of the junction left unmatched. The germline V gene encodes CDR1 SNHLY and CDR2 FYNNEI. CDR3 sequence reads: CASSDVSGGADTQYF. The CDR3 DNA is TGTGCCAGCAGTGATGTGTCAGGGGGCGCAGATACGCAGTATTTT.

This clone was picked up a small number of times. The chain combines TRBV2 with TRBJ2-7, with TRBD2 as a possible D gene (7 bases). The germline CDR1 and CDR2 sequences are SNHLY and FYNNEI. CDR3 length equals 14 residues. V lost 7 bases and J 2 bases, leaving 15 bases between the germline ends. As DNA, the CDR3 is TGTGCCAGCACCGGACGCGGGGGCACCTACGAGCAGTACTTC. Its protein is CASTGRGGTYEQYF.

The J gene is TRBJ2-3, the V gene TRBV7-6, with 14 bases lining up with TRBD2. Germline V CDR1 and CDR2: SGHVS, FNYEAQ. The CDR3 loop spans 17 amino acids. The V segment lost 5 bases and the J segment 4 bases; nucleotides outside the gene matches: 8. The CDR3 spells CASSPRLAGGGSDTQYF. CDR3 DNA: TGTGCCAGCAGCCCCCGACTAGCGGGAGGGGGGTCAGATACGCAGTATTTT.

This clone was counted only a few times. The chain carries TRBV30 and TRBJ2-7, with D tentatively TRBD1 (7 bases). The germline V gene encodes CDR1 GTSNPN and CDR2 SVGIG (reference sequence). V lost 1 base and J 2 bases, leaving 18 bases between the germline ends. The CDR3 runs to 16 residues. The CDR3 loop reads CAWSGYRGLSTYEQYF. In DNA form, the CDR3 reads TGTGCCTGGAGTGGATACAGGGGACTTAGCACCTACGAGCAGTACTTC.